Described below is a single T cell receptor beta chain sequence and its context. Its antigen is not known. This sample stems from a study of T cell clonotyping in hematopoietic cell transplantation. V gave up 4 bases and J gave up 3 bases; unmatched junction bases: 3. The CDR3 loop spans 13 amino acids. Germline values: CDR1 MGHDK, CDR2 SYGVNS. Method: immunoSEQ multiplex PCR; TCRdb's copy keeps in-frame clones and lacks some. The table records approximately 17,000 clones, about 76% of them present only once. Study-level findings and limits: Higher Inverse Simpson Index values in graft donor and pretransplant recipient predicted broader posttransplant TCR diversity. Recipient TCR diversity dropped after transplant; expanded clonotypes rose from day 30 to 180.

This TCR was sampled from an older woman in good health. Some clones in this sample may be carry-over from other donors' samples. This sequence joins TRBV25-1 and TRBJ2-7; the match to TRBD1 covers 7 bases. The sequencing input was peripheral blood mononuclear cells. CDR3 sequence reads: CASSATGVYEQYF. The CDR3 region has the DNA TGTGCCAGCAGTGCTACAGGGGTCTACGAGCAGTACTTC.